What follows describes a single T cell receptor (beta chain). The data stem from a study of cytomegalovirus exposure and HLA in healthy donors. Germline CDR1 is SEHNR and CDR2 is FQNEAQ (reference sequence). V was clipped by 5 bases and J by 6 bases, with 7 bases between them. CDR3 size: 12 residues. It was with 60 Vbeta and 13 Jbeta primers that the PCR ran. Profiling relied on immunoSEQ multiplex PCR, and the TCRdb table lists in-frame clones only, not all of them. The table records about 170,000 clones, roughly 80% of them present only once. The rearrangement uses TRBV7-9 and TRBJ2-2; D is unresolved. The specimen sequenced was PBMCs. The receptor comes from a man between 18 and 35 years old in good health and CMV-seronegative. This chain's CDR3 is CASSLYPGELFF. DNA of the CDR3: TGTGCCAGCAGCCTTTATCCCGGGGAGCTGTTTTTT.